These 4 T cell receptor beta chains originate from one sample sequenced in a study of cytomegalovirus exposure and HLA in healthy donors. Use of 60 Vbeta and 13 Jbeta primers characterized the PCR. Method: immunoSEQ multiplex PCR; TCRdb's copy keeps in-frame clones and lacks some. The data contain fewer than 200,000 clones, over 60% of them singletons. Material for sequencing was PBMCs. Receptor source: a woman in her forties or fifties in good health and CMV-seropositive.

The chain recombines TRBV9 with TRBJ2-1, with 8 bases fitting TRBD2. J lost 3 bases, V lost 1 base, and 6 bases had no gene match. Germline V gene sequence: CDR1 SGDLS, CDR2 YYNGEE. The CDR3 runs 16 residues. The CDR3 protein is CASSVQPGLDYNEQFF. The CDR3 DNA reads as TGTGCCAGCAGCGTACAACCGGGACTAGACTACAATGAGCAGTTCTTC.

The chain carries TRBV5-6 and TRBJ2-1; TRBD2 matches 7 bases. Germline lookup yields CDR1 SGHDT and CDR2 YYEEEE. The CDR3 sequence is 14 residues long. V shed 3 bases, J shed 4 bases, and the junction held 4 bases outside the gene matches. This CDR3 is CASSWKRDYNEQFF. CDR3 nucleotide sequence: TGTGCCAGCAGCTGGAAGCGGGATTACAATGAGCAGTTCTTC.

This chain connects TRBV12-5 to TRBJ1-1; no firm D call. This CDR3 has 19 amino acids. In germline, CDR1 is LGHNT, CDR2 FRNRAP. V was pared by 0 bases and J by 0 bases, with 20 bases between. CDR3: CASGLVQRSCGQMNTEAFF. The CDR3 DNA reads TGTGCTAGTGGTTTGGTACAGCGTTCCTGCGGGCAGATGAACACTGAAGCTTTCTTT.

The V gene is TRBV5-6, the J gene TRBJ1-1; TRBD1 agrees at 8 bases. J lost 5 bases, V lost 4 bases, and 10 bases had no gene match. The CDR3 extends over 15 amino acids. CDR1 and CDR2 (germline): SGHDT, YYEEEE. The CDR3 here is CASSQMGRGRTEAFF. The CDR3 nucleotides are TGTGCCAGCAGCCAAATGGGCAGGGGGCGAACTGAAGCTTTCTTT.